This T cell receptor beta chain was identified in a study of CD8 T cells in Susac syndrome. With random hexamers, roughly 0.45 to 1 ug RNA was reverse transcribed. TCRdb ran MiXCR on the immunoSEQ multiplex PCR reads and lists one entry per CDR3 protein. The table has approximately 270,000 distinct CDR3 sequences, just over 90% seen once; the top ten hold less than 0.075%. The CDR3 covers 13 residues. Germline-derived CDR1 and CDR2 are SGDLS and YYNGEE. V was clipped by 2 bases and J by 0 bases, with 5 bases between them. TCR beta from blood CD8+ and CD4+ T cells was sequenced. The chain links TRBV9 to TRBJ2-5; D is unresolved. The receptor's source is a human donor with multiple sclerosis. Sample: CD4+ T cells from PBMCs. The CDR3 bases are TGTGCCAGCAGCGTCGACAACCAAGAGACCCAGTACTTC. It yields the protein CASSVDNQETQYF.